This TCR beta chain comes out of a study of T cells and copy number aberrations in small-cell lung cancer. Study-level results: Compared with adjacent lung tissue, tumors had lower T-cell richness and clonality and non-significantly lower density.

Turning to this clone: Its antigen is still unknown.

The V and J ends lost 10 bases and 6 bases respectively, with 12 bases between them. CDR1 and CDR2 from the germline V gene are MDHEN and SYDVKM. The CDR3 runs to 11 residues. Clones were read by immunoSEQ multiplex PCR, and TCRdb kept only the in-frame ones, dropping some. There are about 2,000 clones in the sample; about four fifths occur only once, and roughly 5% lies in the top ten. The TCR comes from a man aged 45 to 65 with small cell lung cancer. Sequenced: normal tissue next to the tumor. The chain joins TRBV28 to TRBJ1-2, with a tentative D call TRBD1 (6 bases). The CDR3 sequence: CATRGVNGYTF. The DNA of the CDR3 is TGTGCCACAAGGGGGGTAAATGGCTACACCTTC.